This entry lists 13 T cell receptor beta chains sequenced from one sample in a study of response to subunit inactivated influenza vaccine. TCRdb ran MiXCR on the RT-PCR reads and lists one entry per CDR3 protein. The sample yields more than 500,000 distinct CDR3 sequences, approximately 11% seen once. These sequences were also reported in another study, on T cells expressing NK-cell markers. That investigation notes: The authors made TCR beta cDNA libraries by 5'RACE template switching. This switching added a universal primer site and UMIs.

The sample here was PBMCs from blood, taken on the day of vaccination. These receptor sequences come from a man aged 45-60 years who received an inactivated influenza vaccine.

V usage is TRBV7-9 and J usage is TRBJ2-1; D unclear. The germline gives CDR1 SEHNR, CDR2 FQNEAQ (reference sequence). Trimming shortened V by 2 bases and J by 6 bases, and 14 bases separated the two germline ends. CDR3 length: 15 residues. The CDR3 nucleotides are TGTGCCAGCAGCTTAAAAATGGGTTTCATCAATGAGCAGTTCTTC. It codes for CASSLKMGFINEQFF.

Worth noting for this clonotype: A junction end diverges from the germline sequence, so it may reflect a read error. The chain carries TRBV7-2 and TRBJ2-1, with 12 bases that match TRBD2. The V gene's germline CDR1 is SGHTA and CDR2 FQGNSA. The CDR3 spans 13 residues. In DNA, the CDR3 is TGTGCCAGCAGCTTAGTTCTAGCGGGGGGGCCGTCCTTC. Protein product: CASSLVLAGGPSF.

This clonotype occurred a few times. For the CDR3, the DNA is TGTGCCAGCAGTTTCCTTAGCGGGGGGGACACCGGGGAGCTGTTTTTT. Its translation is CASSFLSGGDTGELFF. The rearrangement links TRBV28 to TRBJ2-2; 11 bases line up with TRBD2. There are 16 residues in the CDR3. V lost 3 bases and J lost 3; bases outside the gene matches: 3. Looked up from germline, CDR1 is MDHEN and CDR2 is SYDVKM. The full variable domain, its missing parts supplied by reference TRBV28 and TRBJ2-2, is DVKVTQSSRYLVKRTGEKVFLECVQDMDHENMFWYRQDPGLGLRLIYFSYDVKMKEKGDIPEGYSVSREKKERFSLILESASTNQTSMYLCASSFLSGGDTGELFFGEGSRLTVL.

The rearrangement joins TRBV15 to TRBJ2-1; 8 positions agree with TRBD2. The CDR3 extends over 17 amino acids. Trimming at V came to 2 bases and at J to 4 bases, leaving 10 bases not matched to a gene. Per the germline V gene, CDR1 is LNHNV and CDR2 is YYDKDF (reference sequence). The CDR3 protein is CATSRLMAGGGYNEQFF. CDR3 bases: TGTGCCACCAGCAGACTCATGGCGGGGGGCGGGTACAATGAGCAGTTCTTC.

The rearrangement joins TRBV6-5 to TRBJ1-3, with TRBD1 matching over 9 bases. Trimming cost V 0 bases and J 0 bases; bases outside gene matches: 6. The germline V gene encodes CDR1 MNHEY and CDR2 SVGAGI. The CDR3 has 18 amino acids. This chain's CDR3 is CASSYSSGQGTSGNTIYF. CDR3 sequence (DNA): TGTGCCAGCAGTTACTCGAGCGGACAGGGGACCTCTGGAAACACCATATATTTT.

In this sample, this clonotype turned up a few times. The chain has TRBV15 and TRBJ2-7; the D gene could be TRBD1 or TRBD2 (5 bases each). This CDR3 contains 13 residues. The V gene lost 3 bases and the J gene lost 3 bases, with 9 bases spanning the gap. CDR1 LNHNV and CDR2 YYDKDF come from the germline V gene (reference sequence). Here the CDR3 reads CATSSGTFYEQYF. CDR3 in DNA: TGTGCCACCAGCAGTGGGACCTTCTACGAGCAGTACTTC.

The chain couples TRBV5-1 to TRBJ2-7; 9 positions match TRBD2. V trimming: 0 bases; J trimming: 5 bases; junction bases outside the gene matches: 3. Germline CDR1 SGHRS, CDR2 YFSETQ. The CDR3 has 14 residues. The CDR3 sequence is CASSLAIAGDEQYF. The CDR3 nucleotides read TGCGCCAGCAGCTTGGCCATAGCGGGAGACGAGCAGTACTTC.

The rearrangement uses TRBV15 and TRBJ2-6, with D possibly being TRBD1 (6 bases). Germline V CDR1 and CDR2: LNHNV, YYDKDF (reference sequence). The V and J ends lost 1 base and 0 bases respectively, with 13 bases between them. The CDR3 runs 18 residues. CDR3 coding DNA: TGTGCCACCAGCAGAGTCCAGGGGTTGGGCTCTGGGGCCAACGTCCTGACTTTC. Translating it yields CATSRVQGLGSGANVLTF.

V usage is TRBV4-3 and J usage is TRBJ1-6; D not certain. With 3 bases removed from V and 0 bases from J, the gap between germline ends came to 15 bases. Germline-derived CDR1 and CDR2 are LGHNA and YSLEER. The length of the CDR3 is 18 residues. The CDR3 reads CASSQASSGDSYNSPLHF. The CDR3 DNA sequence: TGCGCCAGCAGCCAGGCGAGCAGCGGCGACTCCTATAATTCACCCCTCCACTTT.

The genes are TRBV6-1 and TRBJ2-3; possibly TRBD1 or TRBD2 for D (5 bases each). This CDR3 contains 15 residues. The V gene lost 8 bases and the J gene lost 6 bases, with 21 bases spanning the gap. Germline CDR1 MNHNS, CDR2 SASEGT. The CDR3 region is CASGDLRGAADTQYF. As DNA, the CDR3 is TGTGCCAGCGGGGACCTCCGAGGCGCGGCGGATACGCAGTATTTT.

The chain couples TRBV14 to TRBJ2-1; the match to TRBD2 covers 9 bases. The CDR3 totals 14 residues. V gave up 5 bases and J gave up 8 bases; unmatched junction bases: 7. Germline CDR1 reads SGHDN; CDR2 reads FVKESK. CDR3 nucleotide sequence: TGTGCCAGCAGCGGGACTAGCTTCATCGATGAGCAGTTCTTC. Amino acids: CASSGTSFIDEQFF.

In this sample, this clonotype turned up a few times. The chain has TRBV20-1 and TRBJ2-1; D is unclear. Trimming removed 2 bases at V and 3 bases at J, with 11 bases between. The CDR3 has 14 amino acids. Germline V gene lookup returns CDR1 DFQATT and CDR2 SNEGSKA (reference sequence). The CDR3 bases are TGCAGTGCTAGAAAGGATCCCCACTACAATGAGCAGTTCTTC. The encoded protein is CSARKDPHYNEQFF.

This clonotype turned up a few times. The V gene is TRBV5-1, the J gene TRBJ2-7; possible D gene TRBD1, 6 bases. CDR1 and CDR2 (germline): SGHRS, YFSETQ. The V end lost 4 bases, the J end lost 0 bases, and 11 bases lay between the germline ends. The CDR3 extends over 14 amino acids. The CDR3 nucleotides are TGCGCCAGCAGCGGGTTGACAGGCTCCTACGAGCAGTACTTC. Residues: CASSGLTGSYEQYF.